The entry below gives a single T cell receptor (beta chain) sequence along with its context. Antigen: not known. Before the COVID-19 pandemic, during about 2011-2019, CD4+ T cells were taken from unexposed donors. Naive and memory CD4+ T cells came from enriched cryopreserved PBMCs. J was trimmed by 4 bases and V by 5 bases; bases with no gene match: 7. The V gene's germline CDR1 is MNHEY and CDR2 SVGAGI. The CDR3 totals 15 residues. The entry originates in a study of CD4 T cells in relation to SARS-CoV-2 and coronaviruses. Libraries were prepared by immunoSEQ multiplex PCR; TCRdb keeps only in-frame clonotypes and omits some of them. This table has 60,000 or so clones, approximately 94% appearing once. General study findings and limits: About 65% of donors had memory CD4+ clonotypes crossrecognizing SARS-CoV-2 and common cold coronavirus spike. Monoreactive clones expanded significantly more to SARS-CoV-2 than crossreactive clones did. Pre-pandemic and post-infection samples never came from the same donor.

What was sequenced was naive CD4+ T cells from PBMCs. Subset: naive CD4+ T cells isolated by negative enrichment. The receptor comes from a human donor in good health. This chain links TRBV6-5 with TRBJ2-7; 11 bases line up with TRBD1. CDR3 sequence: CASSLRDRGLYEQYF. In nucleotides, the CDR3 is TGTGCCAGCAGTCTCCGGGACAGGGGGTTGTACGAGCAGTACTTC.